This T cell receptor (beta chain) stems from a study of T-cell reconstitution after alpha-beta-depleted transplantation in children. With regard to this clonotype: At one end the junction does not follow the germline gene, possibly because of a read error.

Unique molecular identifiers were incorporated into the prepared TCRbeta library. TCRdb re-derived calls from the PCR reads in MiXCR, one entry per CDR3 protein. The sample consists of about 400,000 distinct CDR3 sequences, approximately 12% of them appearing once. Germline-derived CDR1 and CDR2 are SGHVS and FQNEAQ. The CDR3 covers 14 residues. Sequencing used PBMCs, obtained from the stem cell graft. This TCR was sampled from a human donor who donated a stem cell graft to a child with Fanconi anemia. The chain carries TRBV7-8 and TRBJ1-5; possible D gene TRBD1, 6 bases. The DNA for the CDR3 is TGTTCCAGCAGTCAGGGGTCGAGCAATCAGCCCCAGCATTTT. Encoded protein: CSSSQGSSNQPQHF.